This TCR beta chain was obtained from a study of T-cell memory formation after mild COVID-19. This clonotype was recorded at least ten times. TCRdb re-called the 5' RACE reads with MiXCR, one entry per CDR3 protein. The sample has roughly 29,000 distinct CDR3 sequences, just under 7.5% seen once. Trimming left V 2 bases short and J 4 bases short, with 11 bases between. Germline V gene lookup returns CDR1 MGHDK and CDR2 SYGVNS. There are 15 residues in the CDR3. The V and J genes are TRBV25-1 and TRBJ2-2; D uncertain. Sequencing was carried out using PBMCs or a T cell subset sorted from them (not recorded which). This receptor was obtained from an adult woman who had mild COVID-19 (a few samples of this study predate the infection). Cell type and time point are not known. CDR3 coding DNA: TGTGCCAGCAGTGAACAAGGCCTATCCACCGGGGAGCTGTTTTTT. Its translation: CASSEQGLSTGELFF.